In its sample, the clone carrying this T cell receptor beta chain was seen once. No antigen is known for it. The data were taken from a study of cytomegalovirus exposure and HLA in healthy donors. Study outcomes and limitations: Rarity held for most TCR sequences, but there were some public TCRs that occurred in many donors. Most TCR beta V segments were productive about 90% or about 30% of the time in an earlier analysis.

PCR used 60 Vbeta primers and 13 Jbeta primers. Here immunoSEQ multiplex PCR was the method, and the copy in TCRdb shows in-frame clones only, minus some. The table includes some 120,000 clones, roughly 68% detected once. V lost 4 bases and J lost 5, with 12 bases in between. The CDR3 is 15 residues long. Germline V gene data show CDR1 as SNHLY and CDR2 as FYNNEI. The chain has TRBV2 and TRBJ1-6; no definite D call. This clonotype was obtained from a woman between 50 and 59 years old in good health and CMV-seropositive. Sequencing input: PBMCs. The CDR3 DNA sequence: TGTGCCAGCAGTGCTCAGGAAACGGATAATTCACCCCTCCACTTT. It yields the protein CASSAQETDNSPLHF.